These 5 T cell receptor beta chains share one sample of origin, sequenced in a study of identical twins. TCRdb redid the calling of the 5' RACE reads with MiXCR, one entry per CDR3 protein. The table shows hundreds of thousands of distinct CDR3 sequences, with more than 6.5% occurring only once. These data also formed part of another study, on yellow fever vaccine responses in identical twins.

What was sequenced was memory (CD45RO+) T cells sorted from blood. The receptors stem from a woman under 30 in good health.

The sample holds a few counts of this clonotype. The chain links TRBV6-5 to TRBJ2-1, with D unclear. Germline V gene data show CDR1 as MNHEY and CDR2 as SVGAGI. V was trimmed by 0 bases and J by 7 bases, leaving 10 bases between them. There are 14 residues in the CDR3. The CDR3: CASSYSISSNEQFF. CDR3 DNA: TGTGCCAGCAGTTACTCGATATCCTCAAATGAGCAGTTCTTC.

This clonotype was counted at least ten times. This chain links TRBV29-1 with TRBJ1-2; 9 bases line up with TRBD1. CDR1 is SQVTM and CDR2 is ANQGSEA in the germline V gene. V shed 3 bases and J 7 bases; nucleotides not matched to a gene: 12. The CDR3 loop spans 15 amino acids. The CDR3 loop is CSVEGQGGSRSGYTF. In nucleotides, the CDR3 is TGCAGCGTTGAGGGACAGGGAGGTTCTCGGTCTGGCTACACCTTC.

A few counts support this clonotype. This chain uses TRBV6-2 or TRBV6-3 with TRBJ2-4; 7 positions match TRBD1. V dropped 6 bases and J dropped 5; count of bases not matched to a gene: 13. CDR3 length equals 16 residues. The germline CDR1 and CDR2 sequences are MNHEY and SVGEGT. DNA for the CDR3: TGTGCCAGCAGAGGCATCCAGGGGGTTCGCCAAAACATTCAGTACTTC. Protein: CASRGIQGVRQNIQYF.

At least ten counts were recorded for this clonotype. This chain connects TRBV2 to TRBJ2-7; TRBD1 might be the D (6 bases). This CDR3 comprises 16 residues. The germline V gene has CDR1 SNHLY and CDR2 FYNNEI. Trimming stripped 4 bases from V and 2 bases from J, with 18 bases between. DNA for the CDR3: TGTGCCAGCAGTGGGGATTCGGACAGCTTGACCTACGAGCAGTACTTC. Protein sequence: CASSGDSDSLTYEQYF.

The chain recombines TRBV30 with TRBJ2-2; the D is unclear. This CDR3 has 14 amino acids. V was trimmed by 8 bases and J by 0 bases, leaving 13 bases between them. Per the germline V gene, CDR1 is GTSNPN and CDR2 is SVGIG (reference sequence). The CDR3 nucleotides read TGTGCCGAACGACTTAAGACGAACACCGGGGAGCTGTTTTTT. The encoded protein is CAERLKTNTGELFF.